Below are 2 T cell receptor beta chains sequenced from a single sample in a study of T-cell reconstitution after alpha-beta-depleted transplantation in children. Unique molecular identifiers were used to barcode this TCRbeta library. TCRdb ran MiXCR on the PCR reads and lists one entry per CDR3 protein. This repertoire shows just over 950,000 distinct CDR3 sequences, 25% to 35% found once; its top ten account for roughly 27%. The specimen was PBMCs, mostly from graft donor cells, collected 360 days after TCRalphabeta/CD19-depleted stem cell transplant. The receptors here all came from a boy younger than two who had a stem cell transplant for SCID, so the T cells may come from the graft donor.

The rearrangement links TRBV4-1 to TRBJ2-3; 8 nucleotides align to TRBD2. V lost 1 base to trimming and J lost 5 bases; unmatched junction nucleotides: 5. The CDR3 has 15 amino acids. The V gene's germline CDR1 is MGHRA and CDR2 YSYEKL. The CDR3 sequence: CASSQAERGQDTQYF. CDR3 DNA sequence: TGCGCCAGCAGCCAAGCGGAGCGGGGGCAAGATACGCAGTATTTT.

V usage is TRBV13 and J usage is TRBJ2-2, with TRBD1 matching 10 bases. CDR1 is PRHDT and CDR2 is FYEKMQ in the germline V gene (reference sequence). CDR3 length equals 17 residues. After removal of 4 bases from V and 5 bases from J, the junction contained 10 bases not matched to a gene. The CDR3 reads CASSSKTWTGGTGELFF. The CDR3, as DNA: TGTGCCAGCAGCTCGAAAACATGGACAGGGGGAACCGGGGAGCTGTTTTTT.